This T cell receptor beta chain was captured by sequencing in a study of T cells expressing NK-cell markers. This CDR3 comprises 15 residues. CDR1 LGHDT and CDR2 YNNKEL come from the germline V gene (reference sequence). TCRdb re-called the 5' RACE reads and shows each CDR3 protein once, DNA omitted. Its clone listing holds approximately 550,000 distinct CDR3 sequences. The chain employs TRBV3-1 and TRBJ2-5. The sequence was collected from a man between 18 and 35 years old in good health. Sequences were obtained from blood T cells: a sorted CD56 or NKG2C T cell subset, CD4+ or CD8+ T cells, or bulk PBMC T cells (not recorded which). CDR3 protein: CASSQDLKSSKTQYF.